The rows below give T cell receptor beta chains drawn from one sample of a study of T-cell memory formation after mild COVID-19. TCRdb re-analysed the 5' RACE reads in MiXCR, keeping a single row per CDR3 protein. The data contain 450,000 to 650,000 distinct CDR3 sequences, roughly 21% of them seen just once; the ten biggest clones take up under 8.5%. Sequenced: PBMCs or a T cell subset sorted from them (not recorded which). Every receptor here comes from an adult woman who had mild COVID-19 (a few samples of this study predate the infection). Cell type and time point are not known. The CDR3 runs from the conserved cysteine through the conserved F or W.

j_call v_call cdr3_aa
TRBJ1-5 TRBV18 CASSPQLDQPQHF
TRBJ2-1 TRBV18 CASSPRLLAGSYNEQFF
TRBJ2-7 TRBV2 CASSPSLEMGTYEQYF
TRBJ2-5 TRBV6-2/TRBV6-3 CASSYPLTEQQETQYF
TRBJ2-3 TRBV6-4 CASSDSSSGTVDTQYF
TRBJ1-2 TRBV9 CASSVGVGRLAPSVF
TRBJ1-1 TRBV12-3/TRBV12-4 CASSLTKAGTEAFF
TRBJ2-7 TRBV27 CASSLRLGAGTSYEQYF
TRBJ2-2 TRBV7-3 CASSLIAGMDTGELFF
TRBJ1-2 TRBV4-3 CASSQDRGGTYGYTF
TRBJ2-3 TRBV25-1 CASGRQGTDTQYF
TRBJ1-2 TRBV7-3 CASSPGIGVSYGYTF
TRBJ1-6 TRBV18 CASSQQTRATNSPLHF
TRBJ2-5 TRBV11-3 CASSGGQEALAETQYF
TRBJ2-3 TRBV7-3 CASSLVHTDTQYF